Listed below are T cell receptor beta chains from one sample, sequenced in a study of beta chain features in type 1 diabetes. TCRdb keeps only in-frame clones here, not all; method: immunoSEQ multiplex PCR. The data contain a few hundred thousand clones, around 22% of them singletons. Sequencing used naive CD4+ T cells from blood. These TCRs come from a woman aged 25 to 39 with type 1 diabetes. The CDR3 runs from the conserved cysteine through the conserved F or W. The D gene is left open where the match is weak. The listing skips clone size in some rows; elsewhere it reads once, few, many or a size class.

V,D,size,J,length,CDR3,DNA
TRBV9,NA,NA,TRBJ2-1,15,CASSVSLAFNNEQFF,TGTGCCAGCAGCGTAAGCCTAGCGTTCAACAATGAGCAGTTCTTC
TRBV18,NA,NA,TRBJ2-7,17,CASSPEKAGDPRYEQYF,TGTGCCAGCTCACCGGAGAAAGCGGGCGATCCTCGCTACGAGCAGTACTTC
TRBV30,NA,NA,TRBJ1-1,12,CASHGAGTEAFF,TGTGCCTCCCACGGTGCGGGTACTGAAGCTTTCTTT
TRBV7-9,NA,NA,TRBJ2-2,14,CASSLDRDTGELFF,TGTGCCAGCAGCTTGGACAGAGACACCGGGGAGCTGTTTTTT
TRBV11-2,NA,few,TRBJ1-2,15,CASSTIRDTRRGYTF,TGTGCCAGCAGCACGATCCGGGACACCAGGCGTGGCTACACCTTC
TRBV11-3,NA,NA,TRBJ2-7,12,CASSRSGYEQYF,TGTGCCAGCAGCCGCTCGGGATACGAGCAGTACTTC
TRBV4-1,NA,few,TRBJ1-1,13,CASSQEGGTEAFF,TGCGCCAGCAGCCAAGAGGGAGGCACTGAAGCTTTCTTT
TRBV7-3,TRBD1,few,TRBJ1-2,15,CASSLRSGGDYGYTF,TGTGCCAGCAGCTTACGATCAGGGGGCGACTATGGCTACACCTTC
TRBV2,NA,NA,TRBJ2-3,15,CASSDVGATTDTQYF,TGTGCCAGCAGTGACGTGGGGGCAACCACAGATACGCAGTATTTT
TRBV9,TRBD1,NA,TRBJ1-1,14,CASSVTGGNTEAFF,TGTGCCAGCAGCGTAACAGGGGGGAACACTGAAGCTTTCTTT
TRBV4-1,NA,NA,TRBJ2-1,12,CASSQVVNEQFF,TGCGCCAGCAGCCAAGTAGTTAATGAGCAGTTCTTC
TRBV20-1,TRBD2,NA,TRBJ2-7,11,CSARAGGEQYF,TGCAGTGCTAGAGCGGGGGGGGAGCAGTACTTC
TRBV19,NA,NA,TRBJ2-2,14,CASSILRDTGELFF,TGTGCCAGTAGTATCCTCCGTGACACCGGGGAGCTGTTTTTT
TRBV6-1,NA,NA,TRBJ1-1,12,CASSNMGAEAFF,TGTGCCAGCAGCAATATGGGAGCTGAAGCTTTCTTT
TRBV19,NA,few,TRBJ1-4,15,CASSIAADRNEKLFF,TGTGCCAGTAGTATTGCGGCAGACCGTAATGAAAAACTGTTTTTT
TRBV19,TRBD1,NA,TRBJ2-5,14,CASSIARGQETQYF,TGTGCCAGTAGTATAGCCAGGGGGCAAGAGACCCAGTACTTC
TRBV28,NA,few,TRBJ2-1,14,CASSFVQGRVGQFF,TGTGCCAGCAGTTTTGTTCAGGGTCGGGTTGGGCAGTTCTTC
TRBV7-3,NA,few,TRBJ2-3,13,CASSLTGGDTQYF,TGTGCCAGCAGCTTAACTGGCGGAGATACGCAGTATTTT
TRBV7-9,TRBD1,NA,TRBJ1-2,13,CASSRDRTFGYTF,TGTGCCAGCAGCCGGGACAGGACCTTTGGCTACACCTTC
TRBV5-1,TRBD2,NA,TRBJ2-5,13,CASSGAGKETQYF,TGCGCCAGCAGCGGAGCGGGGAAGGAGACCCAGTACTTC
TRBV29-1,NA,few,TRBJ1-1,15,CSAGPVGTLNTEAFF,TGCAGCGCCGGACCTGTAGGGACATTGAACACTGAAGCTTTCTTT
TRBV5-4,TRBD1,few,TRBJ1-1,14,CASSSGQINTEAFF,TGTGCCAGCAGCTCGGGACAGATTAACACTGAAGCTTTCTTT
TRBV14,NA,NA,TRBJ2-1,13,CASSQDRSTEQFF,TGTGCCAGCAGCCAAGATCGGAGTACTGAGCAGTTCTTC
TRBV27,NA,few,TRBJ2-7,15,CASSRTWDNSYEQYF,TGTGCCAGCAGCCGGACCTGGGACAACTCCTACGAGCAGTACTTC
TRBV30,NA,few,TRBJ1-3,15,CAWSRTGSTGNTIYF,TGTGCCTGGAGTCGAACAGGGTCTACTGGAAACACCATATATTTT
TRBV28,NA,NA,TRBJ2-2,17,CASSLAPGRSNTGELFF,TGTGCCAGCAGCCTAGCGCCGGGACGTTCGAACACCGGGGAGCTGTTTTTT
TRBV19,TRBD1,NA,TRBJ1-5,14,CATTDRDSNQPQHF,TGTGCCACCACGGACAGGGATAGCAATCAGCCCCAGCATTTT